This TCR beta chain was observed in a study of cytomegalovirus exposure and HLA in healthy donors. The CDR3 has 15 amino acids. From germline, CDR1 is MGHDK and CDR2 SYGVNS. V lost 3 bases to trimming and J lost 2 bases; unmatched junction nucleotides: 4. The PCR used 60 Vbeta and 13 Jbeta primers. TCRdb's table, derived via immunoSEQ multiplex PCR, lists solely in-frame clones and lacks some. The sample consists of roughly 200,000 clones, approximately 79% of them appearing once. The chain has TRBV25-1 and TRBJ1-3; 7 nucleotides line up with TRBD1. The receptor was derived from a man in his fifties in good health and CMV-seronegative. The sequenced sample consisted of PBMCs. This chain's CDR3 is CASSEGQSTGNTIYF. The CDR3 coding sequence is TGTGCCAGCAGTGAGGGACAGTCGACTGGAAACACCATATATTTT.